One sample yielded the 31 T cell receptor beta chains listed below, sequenced in a study of shared clonotypes between healthy human individuals (dated by TCRdb to the early 2020s). To prepare the library, the immunoSEQ multiplex PCR assay was applied. This is the immuneACCESS table as TCRdb keeps it, with only in-frame sequences that have V and J called. A part of the clones is gone; compared with another copy, unresolved V genes explain less than half, and the rest is unexplained. Recorded for this sample are 2,500,000 or so clones; 93% of them occurred a single time. 0.36% of the sample belongs to the ten largest clones. Material for sequencing was naive CD4+ T cells from PBMCs. Per the publication, the cell subset or site label means: CD45RA+ positively selected. The receptor set was obtained from a man aged 18 to 35 in good health. Some clones in this sample may be carry-over from other donors' samples.

This chain uses TRBV5-1 with TRBJ2-5, with 8 bases matching TRBD1. V was clipped by 7 bases and J by 5 bases; unmatched bases: 10. The CDR3 length is 14 residues. The germline gives CDR1 SGHRS, CDR2 YFSETQ. CDR3 bases: TGCGCCAGCTCCGAAGGGACAGGTGTTGAGACCCAGTACTTC. Translating gives CASSEGTGVETQYF.

This clone appeared a single time. The chain employs TRBV15 and TRBJ1-5, with unresolved D. Trimming left V 2 bases short and J 2 bases short, with 13 bases between. Looked up from germline, CDR1 is LNHNV and CDR2 is YYDKDF (reference sequence). The CDR3 is 16 amino acids. The CDR3 sequence is CATSRTKNAGNQPQHF. The CDR3 DNA reads as TGTGCCACCAGCAGAACCAAGAACGCGGGCAATCAGCCCCAGCATTTT.

V usage is TRBV7-8 and J usage is TRBJ2-1; 10 bases line up with TRBD2. With V trimmed by 1 base and J by 3 bases, 3 bases remained unmatched. Germline assignment: CDR1 SGHVS and CDR2 FQNEAQ. The CDR3 spans 16 residues. CDR3 DNA sequence: TGTGCCAGCAGCTTAGTGCTAGCGGGAGTCTACAATGAGCAGTTCTTC. It codes for CASSLVLAGVYNEQFF.

The table lists this clone with a count of one. The chain is built from TRBV5-1 and TRBJ2-1; 8 bases align to TRBD1. The germline V gene encodes CDR1 SGHRS and CDR2 YFSETQ. V gave up 4 bases and J gave up 2 bases; unmatched junction bases: 5. The CDR3 contains 15 residues. The CDR3 spells CASSEGQATYNEQFF. The CDR3 region has the DNA TGCGCCAGCAGCGAGGGACAGGCGACCTACAATGAGCAGTTCTTC.

CDR3 in amino acids: CASSLGLGNEAFF. The DNA for the CDR3 is TGTGCCAGCAGCTTAGGACTGGGGAACGAAGCTTTCTTT. The chain combines TRBV7-3 with TRBJ1-1; D uncertain. The germline V and J ends were trimmed by 2 bases and 8 bases, with 12 bases remaining between them. The CDR3 extends over 13 amino acids. The germline V gene has CDR1 SGHTA and CDR2 FQGTGA.

This chain uses TRBV5-1 with TRBJ1-1; 7 nucleotides agree with TRBD1. V was pared by 1 base and J by 1 base, with 7 bases of the junction left unmatched. The CDR3 consists of 16 residues. The germline CDR1 and CDR2 sequences are SGHRS and YFSETQ. CDR3 region: CASSLPGQKRNTEAFF. For the CDR3, the DNA is TGCGCCAGCAGCTTGCCGGGACAGAAGAGGAACACTGAAGCTTTCTTT.

As regards this clone: This specimen includes other DNA sequences encoding the same CDR3. The chain carries TRBV10-3 and TRBJ2-7; D ambiguous. The CDR3 extends over 11 amino acids. CDR1 is ENHRY, CDR2 SYGVKD, per germline. V shed 3 bases and J shed 3 bases, with 3 bases lying between them. The CDR3 nucleotides are TGTGCCATCAGTGATAACTACGAGCAGTACTTC. Its translation is CAISDNYEQYF.

The chain links TRBV6-1 to TRBJ2-3, with 9 positions matching TRBD2. Trimming removed 2 bases from V and 2 bases from J; junction bases left unmatched: 5. Germline V CDR1 and CDR2: MNHNS, SASEGT. The CDR3 spans 16 residues. Here the CDR3 reads CASSERVAGDTDTQYF. The CDR3 coding sequence is TGTGCCAGCAGTGAAAGGGTAGCGGGGGACACAGATACGCAGTATTTT.

The chain uses TRBV10-3 and TRBJ2-2; TRBD1 aligns across 7 bases. Germline V gene data show CDR1 as ENHRY and CDR2 as SYGVKD. The CDR3 length is 14 residues. After removal of 10 bases from V and 0 bases from J, the junction contained 5 bases not matched to a gene. CDR3 nucleotide sequence: TGTGCCACAACCGGACAGGCGAACACCGGGGAGCTGTTTTTT. Translating it yields CATTGQANTGELFF.

V and J are TRBV29-1 and TRBJ2-7, with a possible D match to TRBD2 (6 bases). The CDR3 runs to 14 residues. The V gene lost 7 bases and the J gene lost 2 bases, with 18 bases spanning the gap. Germline V gene data show CDR1 as SQVTM and CDR2 as ANQGSEA. The DNA of the CDR3 is TGCAGCGCCACCTGGTTAGCGGACCCCTACGAGCAGTACTTC. It is translated as CSATWLADPYEQYF.

The rearrangement links TRBV7-3 to TRBJ2-2; D ambiguous. The CDR3 has 15 amino acids. Trimming stripped 2 bases from V and 4 bases from J, with 11 bases between. Germline CDR1 reads SGHTA; CDR2 reads FQGTGA. In DNA form, the CDR3 reads TGTGCCAGCAGCTTAGTCCCCCTAAGCACCGGGGAGCTGTTTTTT. Its protein is CASSLVPLSTGELFF.

The V and J genes are TRBV7-3 and TRBJ2-1, with a weak D call TRBD2 (5 bases). Germline-derived CDR1 and CDR2 are SGHTA and FQGTGA. The CDR3 is 16 amino acids. Trimming cost V 4 bases and J 2 bases, with 15 bases left between them. The CDR3 coding sequence is TGTGCCAGCAGCTCGCGCGGCGGACTCACCTACAATGAGCAGTTCTTC. Translated: CASSSRGGLTYNEQFF.

The CDR3 nucleotides are TGTGCCAGCAGCGTAGTAGCGAGCGGGAGGGTCAATGAGCAGTTCTTC. This translates into CASSVVASGRVNEQFF. The rearrangement links TRBV9 to TRBJ2-1; 10 nucleotides line up with TRBD2. The trim removed 0 bases at V and 6 bases at J, leaving 6 bases unmatched. This CDR3 has 16 residues. Germline CDR1 and CDR2: SGDLS and YYNGEE.

The rearrangement joins TRBV4-2 to TRBJ2-7; 12 bases align to TRBD2. There are 18 residues in the CDR3. The J segment lost 4 bases and the V segment lost 0 bases, leaving 10 bases of the junction unmatched. CDR1 and CDR2 (germline): LGHNA, YNFKEQ. CDR3: CASSQEGLAGGPKYEQYF. The CDR3 DNA is TGTGCCAGCAGCCAAGAAGGGCTAGCGGGAGGGCCTAAGTACGAGCAGTACTTC.

The chain links TRBV9 to TRBJ2-1; D not certain. Trimming left V 0 bases short and J 2 bases short, with 12 bases between. This CDR3 region has 16 residues. Germline lookup yields CDR1 SGDLS and CDR2 YYNGEE. CDR3 protein: CASSVAGTVTYNEQFF. The CDR3 DNA reads TGTGCCAGCAGCGTAGCTGGAACAGTGACCTACAATGAGCAGTTCTTC.

V gene TRBV5-1 combines with J gene TRBJ2-2; D is possibly TRBD1 (6 bases). CDR3 length equals 13 residues. The ends were cut back, 7 bases at V and 5 bases at J, with 12 bases in the middle. Germline-derived CDR1 and CDR2 are SGHRS and YFSETQ. The CDR3 reads CASAGTRTGELFF. CDR3 DNA sequence: TGCGCCAGCGCCGGGACAAGGACCGGGGAGCTGTTTTTT.

J is TRBJ2-1 and V is TRBV9; 11 nucleotides match TRBD2. The CDR3 extends over 18 amino acids. Germline lookup yields CDR1 SGDLS and CDR2 YYNGEE. V lost 0 bases to trimming and J lost 6 bases; unmatched junction nucleotides: 11. CDR3 sequence: CASSVGASGRNRLNEQFF. The CDR3 nucleotides read TGTGCCAGCAGCGTAGGGGCTAGCGGGAGGAACAGGCTCAATGAGCAGTTCTTC. The whole variable domain, filled in from reference TRBV9 and TRBJ2-1, reads DSGVTQTPKHLITATGQRVTLRCSPRSGDLSVYWYQQSLDQGLQFLIQYYNGEERAKGNILERFSAQQFPDLHSELNLSSLELGDSALYFCASSVGASGRNRLNEQFFGPGTRLTVL.

The chain joins TRBV6-5 to TRBJ1-1; TRBD1 matches at 10 bases. Germline V CDR1 and CDR2: MNHEY, SVGAGI. Trimming at V came to 1 base and at J to 7 bases, leaving 6 bases not matched to a gene. The CDR3 totals 15 residues. CDR3 amino acids: CASSYYPGQGVEAFF. Here the CDR3 DNA reads TGTGCCAGCAGTTACTACCCCGGACAGGGGGTTGAAGCTTTCTTT.

J is TRBJ2-1 and V is TRBV30; D is perhaps TRBD2 (6 bases). Germline CDR1 reads GTSNPN; CDR2 reads SVGIG (reference sequence). V lost 0 bases and J lost 8, with 11 bases in between. The CDR3 consists of 13 residues. In DNA form, the CDR3 reads TGTGCCTGGAGTGTACGGAGGGAGTATGAGCAGTTCTTC. Its protein product is CAWSVRREYEQFF.

The chain has TRBV7-2 and TRBJ1-5, with D hard to call. CDR3 length equals 14 residues. Trimming removed 6 bases from V and 1 base from J, with 10 bases in between. Germline V gene sequence: CDR1 SGHTA, CDR2 FQGNSA. The CDR3 DNA sequence: TGTGCCAGCAGTTATGACTCCAGCAATCAGCCCCAGCATTTT. Amino acid sequence: CASSYDSSNQPQHF.

The chain recombines TRBV11-1 with TRBJ2-1; D may be TRBD1 or TRBD2 (6 bases each). The CDR3 contains 18 residues. V dropped 5 bases and J dropped 6 bases, with 26 bases sitting between them. The germline V gene has CDR1 SGHAT and CDR2 FQDESV (reference sequence). CDR3 sequence: CASSPRGVAEQGTNEQFF. For the CDR3, the DNA is TGTGCCAGCAGCCCCCGAGGGGTAGCGGAGCAGGGGACCAATGAGCAGTTCTTC. Using reference TRBV11-1 and TRBJ2-1 for the parts outside the CDR3, the full variable domain is EAEVAQSPRYKITEKSQAVAFWCDPISGHATLYWYRQILGQGPELLVQFQDESVVDDSQLPKDRFSAERLKGVDSTLKIQPAELGDSAMYLCASSPRGVAEQGTNEQFFGPGTRLTVL.

The chain recombines TRBV11-2 with TRBJ1-4; TRBD1 is a possible D gene (6 bases). V lost 5 bases to trimming and J lost 3 bases, with 13 bases between them. The germline V gene has CDR1 SGHAT and CDR2 FQNNGV. The CDR3 totals 15 residues. The CDR3 reads CASSPGTLANEKLFF. In DNA, the CDR3 is TGTGCCAGCAGCCCCGGGACACTGGCTAATGAAAAACTGTTTTTT.

A word on this clone: The sample contains more than one DNA sequence encoding this CDR3. The rearrangement links TRBV19 to TRBJ2-7, with D tentatively TRBD2 (5 bases). V was pared by 3 bases and J by 0 bases, with 12 bases between. This CDR3 contains 15 residues. CDR1 and CDR2 from the germline V gene are LNHDA and SQIVND (reference sequence). CDR3 amino acids: CASSIASGSSYEQYF. CDR3 DNA: TGTGCCAGTAGTATCGCGAGCGGTAGCTCCTACGAGCAGTACTTC.

The V call is TRBV6-1, the J call TRBJ1-5; D uncertain. The CDR3 totals 18 residues. Germline assignment: CDR1 MNHNS and CDR2 SASEGT. Trimming left V 2 bases short and J 1 base short, with 18 bases between. The CDR3 coding sequence is TGTGCCAGCAGTGAAAGAACCGGGGTGTTAAGAAGCAATCAGCCCCAGCATTTT. Amino acid sequence: CASSERTGVLRSNQPQHF.

The chain recombines TRBV7-3 with TRBJ1-2; possibly TRBD1 for D (5 bases). From germline, CDR1 is SGHTA and CDR2 FQGTGA. V was clipped by 5 bases and J by 3 bases, with 10 bases between them. This CDR3 region has 13 residues. CDR3 region: CASSADRHYGYTF. As DNA, the CDR3 is TGTGCCAGCAGCGCCGACAGACACTATGGCTACACCTTC.

This chain joins TRBV7-2 and TRBJ1-2; the D gene is possibly TRBD1 (6 bases). This CDR3 contains 13 residues. V was trimmed by 5 bases and J by 8 bases, leaving 15 bases between them. Germline V gives CDR1 SGHTA, CDR2 FQGNSA. CDR3 sequence: CASSRGGRDGYTF. The CDR3 nucleotides are TGTGCCAGCAGCCGGGGGGGCAGGGACGGCTACACCTTC.

The gene calls are TRBV18 and TRBJ2-2; possibly TRBD1 for D (5 bases). Germline V gives CDR1 KGHSH, CDR2 LQKENI. Trimming left V 3 bases short and J 5 bases short, with 13 bases between. The CDR3 has 15 amino acids. This chain's CDR3 is CASSPIRVRTGELFF. Here the CDR3 DNA reads TGTGCCAGCTCACCCATCAGGGTGCGGACCGGGGAGCTGTTTTTT.

The chain is built from TRBV6-1 and TRBJ2-7; perhaps TRBD1 as D (5 bases). Germline loops: CDR1 MNHNS, CDR2 SASEGT. This CDR3 is built from 13 residues. Trimming removed 5 bases at V and 3 bases at J, with 11 bases between. CDR3 amino acids: CASSSETGYEQYF. The CDR3 bases are TGTGCCAGCAGTTCTGAAACAGGCTACGAGCAGTACTTC.

This CDR3 is CASSPTGQQYGYTF. The CDR3 DNA follows: TGTGCCAGCTCACCCACCGGGCAGCAATATGGCTACACCTTC. The rearrangement links TRBV18 to TRBJ1-2; D not certain. V was clipped by 3 bases and J by 5 bases, with 13 bases between them. The CDR3 has 14 residues. CDR1 and CDR2 (germline): KGHSH, LQKENI.

The chain carries TRBV28 and TRBJ2-1; TRBD2 is a possible D gene (6 bases). This CDR3 has 15 residues. Trimming cost V 4 bases and J 4 bases, with 14 bases left between them. The germline CDR1 and CDR2 sequences are MDHEN and SYDVKM. CDR3 DNA sequence: TGTGCCAGCAGTTCCCGACTAGTGCGGTACAATGAGCAGTTCTTC. It codes for CASSSRLVRYNEQFF.

The chain is built from TRBV30 and TRBJ2-7, with D hard to call. Trimming stripped 0 bases from V and 0 bases from J, with 9 bases between. The germline V gene has CDR1 GTSNPN and CDR2 SVGIG (reference sequence). CDR3 length equals 14 residues. The CDR3 loop is CAWSVRSGSYEQYF. Here the CDR3 DNA reads TGTGCCTGGAGTGTGAGGTCTGGCTCCTACGAGCAGTACTTC.